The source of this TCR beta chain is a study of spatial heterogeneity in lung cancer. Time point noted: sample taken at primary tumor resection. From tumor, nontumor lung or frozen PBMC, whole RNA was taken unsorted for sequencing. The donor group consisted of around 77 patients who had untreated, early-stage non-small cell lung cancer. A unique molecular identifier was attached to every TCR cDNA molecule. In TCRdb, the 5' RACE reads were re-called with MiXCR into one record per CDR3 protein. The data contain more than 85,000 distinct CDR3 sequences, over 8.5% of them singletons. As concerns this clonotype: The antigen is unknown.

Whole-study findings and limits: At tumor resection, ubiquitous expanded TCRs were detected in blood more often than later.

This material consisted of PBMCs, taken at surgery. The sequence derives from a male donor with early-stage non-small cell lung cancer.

In nucleotides, the CDR3 is TGTGCCAGCAGCTTGTGGACAGGGCCCTCTGGAAACACCATATATTTT. This encodes CASSLWTGPSGNTIYF. This chain connects TRBV5-5 to TRBJ1-3; 8 bases match TRBD1. This CDR3 has 16 residues. Germline trimming cut 1 base from V and 0 bases from J; bases unmatched to any gene: 3. Germline CDR1 is SGHKS and CDR2 is YYEKEE (reference sequence).